The next 27 T cell receptor beta chains were all read from a single sample in a study of response to subunit inactivated influenza vaccine listed by TCRdb under 2018. This sample's time point label indicates: approximately 40 days after influenza vaccine administration. The library was generated by RT-PCR. The sample was run on an Illumina HiSeq 2500. TCRdb applied fastp at Q25 and MiXCR to the public reads, then kept only in-frame beta chains. Rows matching on CDR3 protein sequence are summarized as one entry with the most common DNA and genes. Present in this sample are some 480,000 distinct CDR3 sequences, 9.5% to 13% of which were seen just once. Roughly 12% of the sample rests with the top ten. Sequencing was performed on PBMCs from blood, taken about 40 days after vaccination. The origin of the receptors is a man aged 50-59 years who received an inactivated influenza vaccine. Donor details come from another sample of the same person, matched by shared clones.

This clonotype has a handful of counts. The chain combines TRBV5-1 with TRBJ1-6; D is undetermined. Trimming stripped 4 bases from V and 3 bases from J, with 5 bases between. Germline V gene sequence: CDR1 SGHRS, CDR2 YFSETQ. CDR3 size: 13 residues. The CDR3 DNA reads as TGCGCCAGCAGCACAGACTATAATTCACCCCTCCACTTT. Its protein product is CASSTDYNSPLHF.

Details on this clonotype: This may be a read error, as it is one base from a much larger clone. The V gene is TRBV3-1, the J gene TRBJ2-1, with TRBD2 matching 10 bases. After removal of 6 bases from V and 2 bases from J, the junction contained 4 bases not matched to a gene. The CDR3 extends over 15 amino acids. The germline CDR1 and CDR2 sequences are LGHDT and YNNKEL (reference sequence). The CDR3 here is CASSFTSGTYNEQFF. In nucleotides, the CDR3 is TGTGCCAGCAGTTTTACTAGCGGGACCTACAATGAGCAGTTCTTC.

The chain joins TRBV6-1 to TRBJ2-1, with TRBD1 as a possible D gene (5 bases). Trimming left V 7 bases short and J 0 bases short, with 10 bases between. The CDR3 loop spans 14 amino acids. Germline-derived CDR1 and CDR2 are MNHNS and SASEGT. This CDR3 is CASIQDSSYNEQFF. The DNA of the CDR3 is TGTGCCAGCATACAAGACAGCTCCTACAATGAGCAGTTCTTC.

This clonotype came up a few times. V gene TRBV12-3 or TRBV12-4 combines with J gene TRBJ2-5; the D call may be TRBD1 or TRBD2 (5 bases each). The CDR3 extends over 13 amino acids. V dropped 1 base and J dropped 9 bases, with 12 bases sitting between them. Written as DNA, the CDR3 is TGTGCCAGCAGTTTAGGGGTCTGGGGGTCCCAGTACTTC. Translated, it gives CASSLGVWGSQYF.

The chain is built from TRBV5-1 and TRBJ2-1, with TRBD1 identical over 10 bases. V gave up 4 bases and J gave up 6 bases; unmatched junction bases: 10. Germline CDR1 and CDR2: SGHRS and YFSETQ. This CDR3 is built from 16 residues. CDR3: CASSPGTGAVGNEQFF. The DNA for the CDR3 is TGCGCCAGCAGCCCCGGGACAGGGGCCGTAGGCAATGAGCAGTTCTTC.

This clonotype was found a few times. This chain connects TRBV20-1 to TRBJ2-3; tentatively, D is TRBD1 (6 bases). The CDR3 loop spans 14 amino acids. Germline assignment: CDR1 DFQATT and CDR2 SNEGSKA (reference sequence). V dropped 0 bases and J dropped 1 base, with 8 bases sitting between them. The CDR3 DNA sequence: TGCAGTGCTAGAGAACAGGGACGCACAGATACGCAGTATTTT. Its protein is CSAREQGRTDTQYF.

The chain is built from TRBV7-3 and TRBJ2-1; 11 bases map to TRBD2. V was pared by 0 bases and J by 4 bases, with 23 bases of the junction left unmatched. CDR3 length: 23 amino acids. Germline CDR1 and CDR2: SGHTA and FQGTGA. The CDR3 loop reads CASSLTTSGSKRRTGVAYNEQFF. CDR3 nucleotides: TGTGCCAGCAGCTTAACAACTAGCGGGAGTAAGAGGAGAACAGGGGTGGCTTACAATGAGCAGTTCTTC.

This clonotype appeared many times. The chain employs TRBV4-2 and TRBJ2-1; a weak D match, TRBD1 (5 bases). V dropped 0 bases and J dropped 2 bases, with 11 bases sitting between them. Germline CDR1 LGHNA, CDR2 YNFKEQ. The CDR3 totals 16 residues. The CDR3 sequence is CASSQEWAGPYNEQFF. In DNA form, the CDR3 reads TGTGCCAGCAGCCAAGAGTGGGCAGGGCCCTACAATGAGCAGTTCTTC.

J is TRBJ2-2 and V is TRBV20-1; D is unclear. Germline V lookup: CDR1 DFQATT, CDR2 SNEGSKA (reference sequence). There are 12 residues in the CDR3. V was shortened by 7 bases and J by 1 base, with 7 bases between the two germline ends. The CDR3 loop is CSVFENTGELFF. The CDR3 region has the DNA TGCAGTGTCTTTGAGAACACCGGGGAGCTGTTTTTT.

This clonotype was observed at least ten times. The V gene is TRBV4-3, the J gene TRBJ2-7; the D is unclear. Trimming stripped 5 bases from V and 0 bases from J, with 11 bases between. Germline-derived CDR1 and CDR2 are LGHNA and YSLEER. The CDR3 loop spans 14 amino acids. CDR3 in DNA: TGCGCCAGCAGCTTCAATTGGGGCTCCTACGAGCAGTACTTC. It encodes CASSFNWGSYEQYF.

This clonotype was observed at least ten times. The rearrangement joins TRBV5-1 to TRBJ1-2; possible D gene TRBD1, 6 bases. The CDR3 is 16 amino acids. The ends were cut back, 4 bases at V and 5 bases at J, with 21 bases in the middle. Germline V gene lookup returns CDR1 SGHRS and CDR2 YFSETQ. The CDR3 is CASSPLTRGTGYGYTF. The CDR3 DNA is TGCGCCAGCAGCCCCCTCACCAGGGGAACAGGGTATGGCTACACCTTC.

Ten or more counts support this clonotype. The genes are TRBV9 and TRBJ1-4, with a tentative D call TRBD1 (6 bases). This CDR3 has 13 amino acids. The V end was cut by 4 bases, the J end by 7 bases, with 11 bases between. CDR1 SGDLS and CDR2 YYNGEE come from the germline V gene. CDR3 region: CASSSRGGEKLFF. CDR3 DNA: TGTGCCAGCAGCTCCAGGGGTGGTGAAAAACTGTTTTTT.

This clonotype was counted between two and nine times. The chain joins TRBV20-1 to TRBJ2-2; 7 bases are shared with TRBD2. Germline V gives CDR1 DFQATT, CDR2 SNEGSKA (reference sequence). The junction had 1 base not matched to a gene; V was cut back by 3 bases and J by 6 bases. CDR3 length: 12 residues. CDR3 protein: CSARAGAGELFF. CDR3 sequence (DNA): TGCAGTGCTAGGGCGGGGGCCGGGGAGCTGTTTTTT.

This clonotype was observed a few times. The chain employs TRBV25-1 and TRBJ2-7, with 7 bases lining up with TRBD1. The CDR3 is 16 amino acids. V gave up 1 base and J gave up 0 bases; unmatched junction bases: 6. Germline lookup yields CDR1 MGHDK and CDR2 SYGVNS. The CDR3 loop is CASSELGAGGSYEQYF. As DNA, the CDR3 is TGTGCCAGCAGTGAATTGGGAGCAGGGGGCTCCTACGAGCAGTACTTC.

The V call is TRBV7-2, the J call TRBJ1-4; TRBD1 agrees at 7 bases. Looked up from germline, CDR1 is SGHTA and CDR2 is FQGNSA. V lost 2 bases, J lost 2 bases, and 2 bases stayed unmatched. The CDR3 spans 15 residues. The CDR3 loop reads CASSLQGVTNEKLFF. The CDR3 DNA is TGTGCCAGCAGCTTACAGGGGGTCACTAATGAAAAACTGTTTTTT.

This clonotype was recorded a few times. CDR3 sequence reads: CASSTTDYEQYF. The CDR3 region has the DNA TGTGCCAGCAGCACCACAGATTACGAGCAGTACTTC. J is TRBJ2-7 and V is TRBV6-5; D not resolved. CDR1 MNHEY and CDR2 SVGAGI come from the germline V gene. Trimming took off 6 bases at V and 4 bases at J, with 10 bases between the two ends. This CDR3 spans 12 amino acids.

This clonotype has just a few counts. This chain uses TRBV5-1 with TRBJ2-7; the match to TRBD1 covers 7 bases. J gave up 6 bases and V 4 bases, and 4 bases lay outside the gene matches. The CDR3 is 12 residues long. From germline, CDR1 is SGHRS and CDR2 YFSETQ. Here the CDR3 reads CASSVGGSEQYF. In DNA form, the CDR3 reads TGCGCCAGCAGCGTAGGGGGCAGCGAGCAGTACTTC.

The chain couples TRBV11-2 to TRBJ2-2; 11 bases line up with TRBD2. The CDR3 totals 16 residues. J was trimmed by 4 bases and V by 0 bases; bases with no gene match: 1. The germline CDR1 and CDR2 sequences are SGHAT and FQNNGV. CDR3 DNA sequence: TGTGCCAGCAGCTTAGAACTAGCGGGGGTCACCGGGGAGCTGTTTTTT. Protein: CASSLELAGVTGELFF.

This clonotype has ten or more counts. The V call is TRBV12-3 or TRBV12-4, the J call TRBJ1-6; perhaps TRBD1 as D (5 bases). The CDR3 is 14 amino acids. Trimming pared 1 base from V and 9 bases from J, leaving 10 bases between. The CDR3 protein is CASSLVRGSSPLHF. The CDR3 DNA sequence: TGTGCCAGCAGTTTAGTTCGGGGGAGTTCACCCCTCCACTTT.

This clonotype was counted between two and nine times. V usage is TRBV6-2 or TRBV6-3 and J usage is TRBJ1-1; TRBD1 agrees at 8 bases. V trimming: 6 bases; J trimming: 6 bases; junction bases outside the gene matches: 9. Germline V gives CDR1 MNHEY, CDR2 SVGEGT. The CDR3 has 14 residues. CDR3: CASRQGVGQPEAFF. The CDR3 DNA reads as TGTGCCAGCAGACAGGGGGTAGGTCAGCCTGAAGCTTTCTTT.

This clonotype appeared many times. CDR3 residues: CASNKLAGVSGANVLTF. For the CDR3, the DNA is TGTGCCAGCAACAAACTAGCGGGCGTCTCTGGGGCCAACGTCCTGACTTTC. This chain uses TRBV7-2 with TRBJ2-6; 9 bases are shared with TRBD2. From germline, CDR1 is SGHTA and CDR2 FQGNSA. The CDR3 extends over 17 amino acids. Trimming took 7 bases from V and 0 from J; bases not matched to a gene: 7.

The chain employs TRBV7-8 and TRBJ2-5; tentatively, D is TRBD2 (6 bases). The CDR3 totals 15 residues. The germline gives CDR1 SGHVS, CDR2 FQNEAQ. V lost 1 base and J lost 1, with 10 bases in between. In DNA, the CDR3 is TGTGCCAGCAGCTTAGTAGGAGGGGCCCAAGAGACCCAGTACTTC. Its translation is CASSLVGGAQETQYF. The variable domain in full, with the rest retrieved from reference TRBV7-8 and TRBJ2-5, is GAGVSQSPRYKVAKRGQDVALRCDPISGHVSLFWYQQALGQGPEFLTYFQNEAQLDKSGLPSDRFFAERPEGSVSTLKIQRTQQEDSAVYLCASSLVGGAQETQYFGPGTRLLVL.

This clonotype has ten or more counts. The CDR3 here is CASSRVPVSWDTQYF. In DNA, the CDR3 is TGCGCCAGCAGCCGAGTTCCAGTGAGTTGGGATACGCAGTATTTT. J is TRBJ2-3 and V is TRBV4-3; D ambiguous. This CDR3 has 15 residues. Germline values: CDR1 LGHNA, CDR2 YSLEER. With 4 bases removed from V and 6 bases from J, the gap between germline ends came to 17 bases.

The CDR3 sequence is CATRGLAKQYF. The DNA for the CDR3 is TGTGCCACCAGGGGACTGGCAAAGCAGTACTTC. The rearrangement uses TRBV2 and TRBJ2-7; tentatively, D is TRBD1 or TRBD2 (6 bases each). Germline assignment: CDR1 SNHLY and CDR2 FYNNEI. Trimming pared 10 bases from V and 8 bases from J, leaving 15 bases between. The CDR3 runs to 11 residues.

This clonotype has at least ten counts. The chain couples TRBV4-2 to TRBJ2-7; tentatively, D is TRBD2 (6 bases). Trimming removed 1 base at V and 7 bases at J, with 17 bases between. From germline, CDR1 is LGHNA and CDR2 YNFKEQ. There are 15 residues in the CDR3. The CDR3 DNA follows: TGTGCCAGCAGCCAAGCGATCCGGACCGGGGGAGAGCAGTACTTC. It is translated as CASSQAIRTGGEQYF.

The genes are TRBV10-3 and TRBJ1-2; D is uncertain. The V gene's germline CDR1 is ENHRY and CDR2 SYGVKD. Trimming removed 7 bases at V and 1 base at J, with 13 bases between. The CDR3 length is 14 residues. The CDR3 DNA reads as TGTGCCATCAAGGATTGGAGTTATAACTATGGCTACACCTTC. This codes for CAIKDWSYNYGYTF.

This clonotype has only a few counts. The CDR3 nucleotides are TGTGCCACCCGACAGACAGGGGGTAAAAACATTCAGTACTTC. Protein product: CATRQTGGKNIQYF. V usage is TRBV7-9 and J usage is TRBJ2-4, with 9 nucleotides matching TRBD1. This CDR3 comprises 14 residues. V trimming: 10 bases; J trimming: 4 bases; junction bases outside the gene matches: 8. Germline loops: CDR1 SEHNR, CDR2 FQNEAQ (reference sequence).